These T cell receptor beta chains were read from a single sample in a study of vaccination effects on CD4 cells after COVID-19. The antigens of these receptors remain unknown. Assay: immunoSEQ multiplex PCR; the TCRdb copy retains only in-frame clones and omits some. Altogether tens of thousands of clones are present, around 75% being singletons, with the ten largest covering about 33%. The sample here was CD4+ T cells from PBMCs cultured with a peptide pool, taken before COVID-19 vaccination. All receptors derive from a human donor who had a prior SARS-CoV-2 infection. The CDR3 runs from the conserved cysteine through the conserved F or W. Fields, in order: J gene, V gene, CDR3 length, D gene, clone size, CDR3 protein, CDR3 DNA. D genes are given only for firm matches. Size values are once, few and many counts, or a class for expanded clones, and some rows have none.

>TRBJ2-7|TRBV5-4|13|TRBD1|NA
CASSPTGYHEQYF
TGTGCCAGCAGCCCGACAGGGTACCACGAGCAGTACTTC
>TRBJ1-4|TRBV19|17|NA|NA
CASSMWGGPATNEKLFF
TGTGCCAGTAGTATGTGGGGGGGGCCCGCAACTAATGAAAAACTGTTTTTT
>TRBJ2-3|TRBV5-5|13|NA|few
CASSFRGGDTQYF
TGTGCCAGCAGCTTTCGGGGTGGAGATACGCAGTATTTT
>TRBJ1-3|TRBV2|12|TRBD1|NA
CASRRDRVGVDF
TGTGCCAGCAGACGGGACAGGGTTGGGGTGGATTTT
>TRBJ2-1|TRBV7-2|19|TRBD2|NA
CASSLVGTSGSGDYNEQFF
TGTGCCAGCAGCTTAGTGGGGACTAGCGGGAGTGGGGACTACAATGAGCAGTTCTTC
>TRBJ1-5|TRBV2|13|NA|NA
CASDQGVGQPQHF
TGTGCCAGCGATCAGGGTGTCGGTCAGCCCCAGCATTTT
>TRBJ2-3|TRBV3-1/TRBV3-2|15|TRBD2|NA
CASSPTSGSTDTQYF
TGTGCCAGCAGTCCGACTAGCGGTTCAACAGATACGCAGTATTTT
>TRBJ2-7|TRBV18|18|NA|few
CASSPEGRLFGTVYEQYF
TGTGCCAGCTCACCAGAGGGGCGTCTTTTTGGGACCGTGTACGAGCAGTACTTC
>TRBJ1-1|TRBV2|14|NA|few
CASSEQGMNTEAFF
TGTGCCAGCAGTGAACAGGGGATGAACACTGAAGCTTTCTTT
>TRBJ2-1|TRBV19|16|NA|NA
CASSIRGLSSYNEQFF
TGTGCCAGTAGTATCCGGGGCCTCAGCTCCTACAATGAGCAGTTCTTC
>TRBJ2-2|TRBV2|15|NA|NA
CASLGGGREAGELFF
TGTGCCAGCCTTGGGGGGGGCAGAGAGGCCGGGGAGCTGTTTTTT
>TRBJ2-3|TRBV7-3|14|NA|NA
CASSVRSLSDTQYF
TGTGCCAGCAGCGTTCGATCGCTGTCCGATACGCAGTATTTT
>TRBJ1-1|TRBV7-2|13|NA|NA
CASSLTRNTEAFF
TGTGCCAGCAGCCTAACAAGAAACACTGAAGCTTTCTTT
>TRBJ2-2|TRBV5-1|16|NA|once
CASSLLALRNTGELFF
TGCGCCAGCAGCTTGCTAGCACTGAGAAACACCGGGGAGCTGTTTTTT
>TRBJ2-1|TRBV2|16|NA|NA
CASSGRFGGWGNEQFF
TGTGCCAGCAGTGGAAGGTTTGGGGGCTGGGGAAATGAGCAGTTCTTC
>TRBJ2-5|TRBV18|17|TRBD2|NA
CASSFNPTSGVKETQYF
TGTGCCAGCTCATTCAACCCGACTAGCGGGGTGAAAGAGACCCAGTACTTC
>TRBJ1-1|TRBV7-9|16|NA|NA
CASSSRRRLMNTEAFF
TGTGCCAGCAGCTCGCGGCGCAGACTGATGAACACTGAAGCTTTCTTT
>TRBJ2-7|TRBV6-5|13|TRBD2|NA
CASTLAGSYEQYF
TGTGCCAGCACACTAGCGGGGAGTTACGAGCAGTACTTC
>TRBJ1-4|TRBV25-1|13|TRBD1|NA
CASSGQGNEKLFF
TGTGCCAGCAGCGGACAGGGTAATGAAAAACTGTTTTTT
>TRBJ2-5|TRBV5-1|16|NA|NA
CASSRPGLAGQETQYF
TGCGCCAGCTCCCGTCCCGGGCTTGCGGGGCAAGAGACCCAGTACTTC
>TRBJ2-5|TRBV20-1|14|NA|NA
CSASRRGWQETQYF
TGCAGTGCTAGTCGGCGGGGCTGGCAAGAGACCCAGTACTTC
>TRBJ1-6|TRBV9|15|TRBD1|NA
CASSVEGQSSAPLHF
TGTGCCAGCAGCGTTGAGGGACAGTCTTCAGCACCCCTCCACTTT
>TRBJ2-1|TRBV15|15|TRBD1|NA
CATSLQGTRNNEQFF
TGTGCCACCAGCCTACAGGGGACAAGGAACAATGAGCAGTTCTTC
>TRBJ2-7|TRBV4-1|15|NA|few
CASSQDWQEGREQYF
TGCGCCAGCAGCCAAGATTGGCAGGAGGGGAGAGAGCAGTACTTC
>TRBJ2-3|TRBV5-6|12|NA|few
CASSLVQDTQYF
TGTGCCAGCAGCTTGGTTCAAGATACGCAGTATTTT
>TRBJ2-7|TRBV18|15|NA|NA
CASSRGTSEIYEQYF
TGTGCCAGCTCACGAGGCACCTCGGAGATCTACGAGCAGTACTTC
>TRBJ2-7|TRBV4-2|18|TRBD2|NA
CASSQRQGERGSSYEQYF
TGTGCCAGCAGCCAGCGTCAGGGTGAGCGGGGGTCATCCTACGAGCAGTACTTC
>TRBJ1-4|TRBV5-1|15|NA|NA
CASSTGDISGEKLFF
TGCGCCAGCAGCACCGGGGACATCTCAGGGGAAAAACTGTTTTTT
>TRBJ2-4|TRBV20-1|11|NA|NA
CSASRGNIQYF
TGCAGTGCTAGTCGGGGAAACATTCAGTACTTC
>TRBJ2-3|TRBV19|15|TRBD2|NA
CASSRLAGRTDTQYF
TGTGCCAGTAGCCGACTAGCGGGCCGCACAGATACGCAGTATTTT
>TRBJ1-6|TRBV21-1|16|NA|few
CARNLSGTRYNSPLHF
TGTGCCAGAAACCTCTCCGGGACAAGATATAATTCACCCCTCCACTTT
>TRBJ2-3|TRBV15|13|NA|NA
CATSYGLSDTQYF
TGTGCCACCAGTTATGGACTTTCCGATACGCAGTATTTT
>TRBJ1-4|TRBV30|14|TRBD1|NA
CAWSVPGGPEKLFF
TGTGCCTGGAGTGTTCCAGGGGGCCCTGAAAAACTGTTTTTT
>TRBJ2-7|TRBV7-9|12|TRBD1|few
CASSPGGTGQYF
TGTGCCAGCAGCCCAGGGGGTACCGGGCAGTACTTC
>TRBJ2-7|TRBV2|12|NA|NA
CASSGDFYEQYF
TGTGCCAGCAGCGGGGACTTCTACGAGCAGTACTTC
>TRBJ1-2|TRBV7-2|11|NA|NA
CASSIGGYYTF
TGTGCCAGCAGCATTGGGGGATACTACACCTTC
>TRBJ1-1|TRBV5-1|15|NA|once
CASSLFPMRRGEAFF
TGCGCCAGCAGCTTATTCCCCATGAGGCGGGGTGAAGCTTTCTTT
>TRBJ1-2|TRBV7-2|12|NA|NA
CASSLGPSTDTF
TGTGCCAGCAGCTTAGGGCCGTCAACGGACACCTTC
>TRBJ2-2|TRBV5-1|17|NA|NA
CASSPPSRAANTGELFF
TGCGCCAGCAGCCCGCCGAGTAGGGCGGCGAACACCGGGGAGCTGTTTTTT
>TRBJ2-3|TRBV9|16|NA|medium-sized
CASSVAVNLGSDTQYF
TGTGCCAGCAGCGTAGCGGTGAATTTGGGCTCAGATACGCAGTATTTT
>TRBJ1-5|TRBV19|15|TRBD1|NA
CASSIGQGTNQPQHF
TGTGCCAGTAGTATTGGACAGGGGACCAATCAGCCCCAGCATTTT
>TRBJ2-3|TRBV5-4|14|TRBD1|NA
CASSLAQGTDTQYF
TGTGCCAGCAGCTTGGCACAGGGGACAGATACGCAGTATTTT
>TRBJ1-6|TRBV19|15|NA|NA
CASIDRQGGNSPLHF
TGTGCCAGTATCGATCGGCAGGGCGGTAATTCACCCCTCCACTTT
>TRBJ2-3|TRBV5-6|16|TRBD1|once
CASSMGQTTSTDTQYF
TGTGCCAGCAGCATGGGACAGACTACTAGCACAGATACGCAGTATTTT
>TRBJ2-3|TRBV5-1|17|TRBD2|once
CASSLARSSGGTDTQYF
TGCGCCAGCAGCTTGGCCCGCTCTAGCGGGGGGACAGATACGCAGTATTTT
>TRBJ1-5|TRBV2|15|TRBD1|NA
CASSSTGNSNQPQHF
TGTGCCAGCAGCTCGACAGGGAATAGCAATCAGCCCCAGCATTTT
>TRBJ2-7|TRBV3-1/TRBV3-2|15|TRBD2|few
CASSGSGSLRGRQYF
TGTGCCAGCAGCGGTAGCGGGAGCCTCCGGGGTCGGCAGTACTTC
>TRBJ1-2|TRBV2|14|TRBD1|NA
CASSGEGAVYGYTF
TGTGCCAGCAGTGGGGAGGGGGCCGTGTATGGCTACACCTTC
>TRBJ2-5|TRBV3-1/TRBV3-2|13|NA|NA
CASSPGQQETQYF
TGTGCCAGCAGCCCAGGGCAGCAAGAGACCCAGTACTTC
>TRBJ2-3|TRBV2|16|NA|NA
CASYRGRQSSTDTQYF
TGTGCCAGCTACCGGGGCCGGCAGAGTAGCACAGATACGCAGTATTTT
>TRBJ2-1|TRBV27|17|NA|NA
CASSSSRGGGSYNEQFF
TGTGCCAGCAGTTCGTCCAGAGGGGGAGGGTCCTACAATGAGCAGTTCTTC
>TRBJ2-7|TRBV6-1|14|NA|NA
CASSELWGSYEQYF
TGTGCCAGCAGTGAACTCTGGGGGTCCTACGAGCAGTACTTC
>TRBJ1-1|TRBV7-3|13|TRBD1|NA
CASSPGTASEAFF
TGTGCCAGCAGCCCCGGGACAGCCAGTGAAGCTTTCTTT
>TRBJ2-5|TRBV12-5|14|TRBD1|NA
CASGSGTAGETQYF
TGTGCTAGTGGTTCCGGGACAGCTGGTGAGACCCAGTACTTC
>TRBJ2-2|TRBV20-1|15|TRBD2|once
CSASLRTSRTGELFF
TGCAGTGCTAGTTTGCGGACTAGCAGAACCGGGGAGCTGTTTTTT
>TRBJ2-5|TRBV11-2|14|NA|NA
CASSPPGVWETQYF
TGTGCCAGCAGCCCCCCGGGAGTTTGGGAGACCCAGTACTTC
>TRBJ2-2|TRBV11-3|11|NA|NA
CASSLRRSLFF
TGTGCCAGCAGCCTACGAAGGAGCCTGTTTTTT
>TRBJ1-5|TRBV19|15|TRBD1|NA
CASSIRDRVGQPQHF
TGTGCCAGTAGTATCCGAGACAGGGTAGGTCAGCCCCAGCATTTT
>TRBJ2-2|TRBV7-9|13|NA|NA
CASSLGLAGELFF
TGTGCCAGCAGCTTAGGACTAGCCGGGGAGCTGTTTTTT